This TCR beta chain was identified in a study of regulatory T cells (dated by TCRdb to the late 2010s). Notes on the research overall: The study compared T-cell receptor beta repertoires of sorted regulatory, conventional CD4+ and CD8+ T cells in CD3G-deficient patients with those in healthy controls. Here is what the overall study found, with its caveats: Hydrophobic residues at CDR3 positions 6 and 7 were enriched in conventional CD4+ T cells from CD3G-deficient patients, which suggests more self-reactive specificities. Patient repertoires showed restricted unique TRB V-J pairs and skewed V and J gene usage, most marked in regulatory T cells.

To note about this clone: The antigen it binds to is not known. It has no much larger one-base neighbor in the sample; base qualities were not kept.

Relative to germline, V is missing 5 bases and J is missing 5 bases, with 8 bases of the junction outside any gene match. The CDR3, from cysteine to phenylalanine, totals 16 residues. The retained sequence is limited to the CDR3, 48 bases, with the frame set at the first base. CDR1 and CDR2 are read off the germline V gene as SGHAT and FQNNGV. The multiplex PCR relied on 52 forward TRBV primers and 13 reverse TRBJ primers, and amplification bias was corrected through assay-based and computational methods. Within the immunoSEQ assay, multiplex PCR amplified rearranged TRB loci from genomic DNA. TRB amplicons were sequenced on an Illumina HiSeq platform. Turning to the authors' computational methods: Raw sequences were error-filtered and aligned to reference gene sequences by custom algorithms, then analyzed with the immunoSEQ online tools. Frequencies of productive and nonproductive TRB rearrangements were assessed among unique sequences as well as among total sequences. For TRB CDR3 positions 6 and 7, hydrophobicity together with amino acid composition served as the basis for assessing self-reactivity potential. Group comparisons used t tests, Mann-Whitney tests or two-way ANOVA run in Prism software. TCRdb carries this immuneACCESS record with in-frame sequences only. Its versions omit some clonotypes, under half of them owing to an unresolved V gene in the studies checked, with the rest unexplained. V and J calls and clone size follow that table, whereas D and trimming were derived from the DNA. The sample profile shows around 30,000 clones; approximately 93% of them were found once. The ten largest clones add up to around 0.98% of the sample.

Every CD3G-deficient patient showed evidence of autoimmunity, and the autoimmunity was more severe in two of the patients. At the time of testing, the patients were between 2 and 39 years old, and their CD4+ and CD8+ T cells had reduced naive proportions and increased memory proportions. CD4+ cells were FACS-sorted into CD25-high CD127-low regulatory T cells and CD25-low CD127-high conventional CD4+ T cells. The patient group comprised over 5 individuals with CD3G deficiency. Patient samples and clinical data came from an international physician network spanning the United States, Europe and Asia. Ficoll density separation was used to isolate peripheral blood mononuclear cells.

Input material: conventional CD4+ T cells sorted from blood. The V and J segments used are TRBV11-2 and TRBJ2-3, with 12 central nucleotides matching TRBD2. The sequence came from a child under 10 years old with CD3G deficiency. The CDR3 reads CASSPQPGLAGDTQYF. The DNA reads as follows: TGTGCCAGCAGCCCTCAGCCGGGACTAGCGGGAGATACGCAGTATTTT.